This T cell receptor beta chain appears in the sequencing data of a study of blood T cell repertoires in COVID-19. Study-level information: Specimens from acute and convalescent COVID-19 originated in the United States, Italy and Spain.

In the study's own analysis: For nucleated cells, counts were estimated from reference gene primer amplification. The assay was immunoSEQ multiplex PCR, and TCRdb's table has in-frame clones only and misses some. The DNA gave D and trimming, while V, J and clone size come from that table. Among 70,000 to 90,000 clones listed, 80% to 90% were seen once. Seattle's enrolled individuals joined amid active infection and were then monitored longitudinally. Germline lookup yields CDR1 SNHLY and CDR2 FYNNEI. CDR3 length: 16 residues. Trimming took 5 bases from V and 1 from J; bases not matched to a gene: 10. Sequenced input: peripheral blood. This receptor was obtained from an elderly man with COVID-19, enrolled during active disease. The rearrangement links TRBV2 to TRBJ1-1, with 7 bases fitting TRBD1. The CDR3 nucleotides are TGTGCCAGCAGTCGTCGGAGACAGGGTCAGAACACTGAAGCTTTCTTT. This encodes CASSRRRQGQNTEAFF.